The 29 T cell receptor beta chains in this list originate from one sample, sequenced in a study of regulatory T cells in long-lasting Graves disease. The authors built TCR beta libraries using iRepertoire HTBI primers and Arm-PCR of CDR3 regions. From the multiplex PCR reads, TCRdb called clonotypes with MiXCR, one entry per CDR3 protein. The sample holds about 620,000 distinct CDR3 sequences, 15% to 20% seen once. Time point given: newly diagnosed GD, antithyroid drugs for less than 3 months. RNA isolated from PBMCs was used to make the TCR library. These same data were also listed under a study on T cells in Graves' hyperthyroidism and ophthalmopathy.

Sequenced here: peripheral blood mononuclear cells (PBMCs), sampled at new diagnosis, from a patient treated with antithyroid drugs. These receptors all stem from a woman in her 30s with Graves disease.

This clonotype showed up many times. The V gene is TRBV6-5, the J gene TRBJ1-6; D is possibly TRBD1 (6 bases). V gave up 0 bases and J gave up 7 bases, with 19 bases separating them. The length of the CDR3 is 18 residues. Germline assignment: CDR1 MNHEY and CDR2 SVGAGI. The CDR3 nucleotides are TGTGCCAGCAGTTACTCGGGGTTGGGGGGGGCTACCAATTCACCCCTCCACTTT. Translating it yields CASSYSGLGGATNSPLHF.

The rearrangement uses TRBV30 and TRBJ2-7; 13 positions agree with TRBD2. CDR3 length: 14 amino acids. Per germline, CDR1 GTSNPN and CDR2 SVGIG (reference sequence). Germline trimming cut 2 bases from V and 6 bases from J; bases unmatched to any gene: 4. For the CDR3, the DNA is TGTGCCTGGAGTCTAGGACTAGCGGGAGCCGAGCAGTACTTC. Its protein is CAWSLGLAGAEQYF.

This clonotype was seen more than once but under ten times. This chain joins TRBV5-1 and TRBJ1-2, with 7 bases lining up with TRBD1. V lost 2 bases and J lost 2; bases outside the gene matches: 6. The CDR3 sequence is 15 residues long. Germline V gene sequence: CDR1 SGHRS, CDR2 YFSETQ. The DNA for the CDR3 is TGCGCCAGCAGCTTTGGGGGACAGTTAAACTATGGCTACACCTTC. Its translation is CASSFGGQLNYGYTF.

The rearrangement links TRBV28 to TRBJ2-5; 7 bases fit TRBD2. Looked up from germline, CDR1 is MDHEN and CDR2 is SYDVKM. V was pared by 5 bases and J by 7 bases, with 16 bases of the junction left unmatched. The CDR3 has 16 amino acids. The CDR3, as DNA: TGTGCCAGCAGTCCCCAATCAGCGGGACGCCTTCGGACCCAGTACTTC. The encoded protein is CASSPQSAGRLRTQYF.

This clonotype was found a few times. The J gene is TRBJ2-3, the V gene TRBV19; D uncertain. CDR3 length: 15 amino acids. The V gene lost 1 base and the J gene lost 11 bases, with 19 bases spanning the gap. Germline V gene lookup returns CDR1 LNHDA and CDR2 SQIVND (reference sequence). CDR3 nucleotides: TGTGCCAGTAGTATAGCTCGGCAGGTGACCGCCCGGCAGTATTTT. It specifies CASSIARQVTARQYF.

This clonotype was picked up a small number of times. This chain joins TRBV27 and TRBJ2-1, with TRBD2 identical over 15 bases. V gave up 9 bases and J gave up 1 base; unmatched junction bases: 19. Germline V gene lookup returns CDR1 MNHEY and CDR2 SMNVEV (reference sequence). The CDR3 runs to 21 residues. CDR3 nucleotide sequence: TGTGCCAGAACGAAATCGTATGGACTAGCGGGAGGGCCAGAATCCTACAATGAGCAGTTCTTC. Protein: CARTKSYGLAGGPESYNEQFF.

This clonotype was detected many times. CDR3 sequence (DNA): TGTGCCAGCAGTTACTCGGGGCCGGGAGGTCAGCCCCAGCATTTT. This sequence encodes CASSYSGPGGQPQHF. V gene TRBV6-5 combines with J gene TRBJ1-5; D is possibly TRBD1 (5 bases). Germline CDR1 reads MNHEY; CDR2 reads SVGAGI. The CDR3 extends over 15 amino acids. V was cut by 0 bases and J by 6 bases, with 12 bases left in between.

This clonotype was seen at least ten times. This chain uses TRBV20-1 with TRBJ2-7; TRBD2 matches 14 bases. Germline-derived CDR1 and CDR2 are DFQATT and SNEGSKA (reference sequence). With 3 bases clipped from V and 4 bases from J, the junction kept 14 bases outside the gene matches. The CDR3 extends over 18 amino acids. The CDR3 loop reads CSASAISGTSGSGYEQYF. CDR3 sequence (DNA): TGCAGTGCTAGCGCAATATCCGGGACTAGCGGGAGCGGTTACGAGCAGTACTTC.

The V and J genes are TRBV5-1 and TRBJ1-1; 7 bases are a match to TRBD1. Germline-derived CDR1 and CDR2 are SGHRS and YFSETQ. Unmatched junction bases numbered 9, after V lost 7 bases and J lost 3 bases. This CDR3 comprises 14 residues. CDR3 in DNA: TGCGCCAGCGCCCCCGGGACAGAGCACACTGAAGCTTTCTTT. Amino acids: CASAPGTEHTEAFF.

This clonotype occurred many times. This chain joins TRBV7-2 and TRBJ2-7; 7 bases agree with TRBD1. V lost 2 bases to trimming and J lost 6 bases; unmatched junction nucleotides: 4. CDR1 and CDR2 from the germline V gene are SGHTA and FQGNSA. The CDR3 contains 13 residues. The CDR3 region has the DNA TGTGCCAGCAGCTTACAGGGGGATGGCGAGCAGTACTTC. Its protein is CASSLQGDGEQYF.

CDR3 coding DNA: TGTGCCAGCAACAACAGGAACTGGGCCAACGTCCTGACTTTC. Its protein is CASNNRNWANVLTF. The chain has TRBV3-1 and TRBJ2-6; D may be TRBD1 (5 bases). In germline, CDR1 is LGHDT, CDR2 YNNKEL (reference sequence). The V and J ends lost 7 bases and 5 bases respectively, with 12 bases between them. The CDR3 length is 14 residues.

As concerns this clonotype: Just one base apart from a much larger clone, this may be a read error. The chain carries TRBV24-1 and TRBJ1-3; D unclear. The CDR3 has 12 residues. Germline lookup yields CDR1 KGHDR and CDR2 SFDVKD. Trimming took off 9 bases at V and 4 bases at J, with 9 bases between the two ends. This CDR3 is CATGLEGNTIYF. As DNA, the CDR3 is TGTGCCACCGGTCTTGAGGGAAACACCATATATTTT.

There are many counts of this clonotype. The chain employs TRBV5-1 and TRBJ1-4; D is ambiguous. Germline CDR1 SGHRS, CDR2 YFSETQ. CDR3 size: 16 residues. V shed 0 bases and J shed 3 bases, with 12 bases lying between them. Here the CDR3 DNA reads TGCGCCAGCAGCTTGGAATACAGCCCGTCTAATGAAAAACTGTTTTTT. This encodes CASSLEYSPSNEKLFF.

This rearrangement joins TRBV29-1 to TRBJ2-4, with TRBD1 matching 10 bases. The CDR3 spans 13 residues. Germline V gene lookup returns CDR1 SQVTM and CDR2 ANQGSEA. V trimming: 6 bases; J trimming: 6 bases; junction bases outside the gene matches: 5. CDR3: CSVQGQGLNIQYF. In DNA form, the CDR3 reads TGCAGCGTGCAGGGACAGGGGTTAAACATTCAGTACTTC.

The chain is built from TRBV4-1 and TRBJ2-2, with 9 bases that match TRBD1. CDR3 length equals 17 residues. With V trimmed by 3 bases and J by 2 bases, 7 bases remained unmatched. In germline, CDR1 is MGHRA, CDR2 YSYEKL. The CDR3 bases are TGCGCCAGCAGCCACACAATGACAGGGGGAAACACCGGGGAGCTGTTTTTT. The encoded protein is CASSHTMTGGNTGELFF.

In its sample, this clonotype was seen a few times. The gene calls are TRBV6-1 and TRBJ1-2, with 7 bases matching TRBD1. V gave up 4 bases and J gave up 0 bases; unmatched junction bases: 5. Germline V CDR1 and CDR2: MNHNS, SASEGT. This CDR3 region has 15 residues. The CDR3 sequence is CASSGPQGANYGYTF. Here the CDR3 DNA reads TGTGCCAGCAGTGGGCCTCAGGGGGCTAACTATGGCTACACCTTC.

This clonotype has ten or more counts. The V call is TRBV18, the J call TRBJ1-1; 9 bases agree with TRBD1. The CDR3 covers 16 residues. Germline V gene lookup returns CDR1 KGHSH and CDR2 LQKENI. J was trimmed by 5 bases and V by 2 bases; bases with no gene match: 9. CDR3 in DNA: TGTGCCAGCTCACCAATCACAGGGGGCGGTTCGACTGAAGCTTTCTTT. This sequence encodes CASSPITGGGSTEAFF.

This clonotype was detected ten times or more. The chain joins TRBV28 to TRBJ1-2; TRBD1 might be the D (5 bases). Germline CDR1 and CDR2: MDHEN and SYDVKM. There are 14 residues in the CDR3. V gave up 6 bases and J gave up 4 bases, with 15 bases separating them. The CDR3 region has the DNA TGTGCCAGCAGCCCCGTGACAGTGGGCTATGGCTACACCTTC. Translated, it gives CASSPVTVGYGYTF.

The V call is TRBV27, the J call TRBJ1-5, with D maybe TRBD1 (5 bases). V was cut by 4 bases and J by 4 bases, with 11 bases left in between. CDR3 length equals 14 residues. Germline CDR1 MNHEY, CDR2 SMNVEV (reference sequence). CDR3 nucleotide sequence: TGTGCCAGCAGTTCCAGTGGGACTAATCAGCCCCAGCATTTT. It codes for CASSSSGTNQPQHF.

CDR3 loop: CSVEDPAGAVDEQYF. The DNA of the CDR3 is TGCAGCGTTGAAGATCCGGCAGGGGCGGTGGACGAGCAGTACTTC. The rearrangement joins TRBV29-1 to TRBJ2-7; a weak D match, TRBD1 (6 bases). Germline V gene sequence: CDR1 SQVTM, CDR2 ANQGSEA. V gave up 0 bases and J gave up 5 bases, with 17 bases separating them. This CDR3 is built from 15 residues.

At least ten counts were recorded for this clonotype. This chain connects TRBV27 to TRBJ2-2; D may be TRBD1 or TRBD2 (5 bases each). The CDR3 is made up of 14 amino acids. The germline V and J ends were trimmed by 6 bases and 1 base, with 9 bases remaining between them. Germline V lookup: CDR1 MNHEY, CDR2 SMNVEV (reference sequence). This chain's CDR3 is CASSPGLNTGELFF. The CDR3 region has the DNA TGTGCCAGCAGCCCGGGGCTGAACACCGGGGAGCTGTTTTTT.

This clonotype occurred a few times. The chain has TRBV19 and TRBJ2-7; D possibly corresponds to TRBD2 (6 bases). The CDR3 extends over 13 amino acids. Trimming removed 2 bases from V and 7 bases from J, with 12 bases in between. Germline CDR1 is LNHDA and CDR2 is SQIVND (reference sequence). In DNA, the CDR3 is TGTGCCAGTAGTATAAATTCGGCGGGGGAGCAGTACTTC. Translated: CASSINSAGEQYF.

This clonotype was seen at least ten times. The chain carries TRBV12-3 or TRBV12-4 and TRBJ2-1; 7 positions match TRBD2. This CDR3 has 13 amino acids. Losses at the gene ends were 6 bases for V and 10 bases for J; bases not matched to a gene: 9. Here the CDR3 DNA reads TGTGCCAGCAGCAAGCGGGATTGGACCGAGCAGTTCTTC. Residues: CASSKRDWTEQFF.

This clonotype was seen at least ten times. The genes are TRBV5-1 and TRBJ2-3; D call uncertain. The CDR3 has 13 residues. Germline V lookup: CDR1 SGHRS, CDR2 YFSETQ. The germline V and J ends were trimmed by 4 bases and 4 bases, with 10 bases remaining between them. CDR3 DNA: TGCGCCAGCAGCCCTTACGGCGCAGATACGCAGTATTTT. Translated: CASSPYGADTQYF.

This clonotype was found many times. The CDR3 nucleotides read TGCAGTGTTGGAGGGACTAGCGGGGAATACGAGCAGTACTTC. Translation: CSVGGTSGEYEQYF. This chain connects TRBV20-1 to TRBJ2-7; TRBD2 matches 13 bases. The V gene end was trimmed by 7 bases and the J gene end by 4 bases; junction bases not matched to a gene: 7. Germline V gene data show CDR1 as DFQATT and CDR2 as SNEGSKA (reference sequence). This CDR3 has 14 amino acids.

In its sample, this clonotype was seen many times. The genes are TRBV28 and TRBJ2-7; tentatively, D is TRBD1 or TRBD2 (6 bases each). V was clipped by 7 bases and J by 7 bases, with 14 bases between them. Germline CDR1 is MDHEN and CDR2 is SYDVKM. This CDR3 has 12 amino acids. The CDR3, as DNA: TGTGCCAGCAAACAGGGAGGTAGGGAGCAGTACTTC. Translation gives CASKQGGREQYF.

The table lists this clonotype with many counts. V and J are TRBV7-9 and TRBJ2-3, with D unclear. The V end lost 5 bases, the J end lost 0 bases, and 12 bases lay between the germline ends. Germline CDR1 reads SEHNR; CDR2 reads FQNEAQ (reference sequence). This CDR3 has 15 residues. CDR3 coding DNA: TGTGCCAGCAGCCCTCTGACGGTCAGCACAGATACGCAGTATTTT. It is translated as CASSPLTVSTDTQYF.

This clonotype was observed many times. The J gene is TRBJ2-1, the V gene TRBV30, with D perhaps given as TRBD1 or TRBD2 (6 bases each). Germline CDR1 reads GTSNPN; CDR2 reads SVGIG (reference sequence). Trimming pared 8 bases from V and 1 base from J, leaving 9 bases between. This CDR3 has 12 amino acids. The CDR3 DNA sequence: TGTGCCGGAGGGGGTTCCTACAATGAGCAGTTCTTC. It specifies CAGGGSYNEQFF.

There are many counts of this clonotype. The chain links TRBV28 to TRBJ1-1; D unclear. The germline V gene has CDR1 MDHEN and CDR2 SYDVKM. The CDR3 totals 14 residues. Trimming took off 6 bases at V and 1 base at J, with 12 bases between the two ends. The CDR3 nucleotides read TGTGCCAGCAGCTCAGGACTCCCGAACACTGAAGCTTTCTTT. Translating gives CASSSGLPNTEAFF. Full variable domain (missing parts from reference TRBV28 and TRBJ1-1): DVKVTQSSRYLVKRTGEKVFLECVQDMDHENMFWYRQDPGLGLRLIYFSYDVKMKEKGDIPEGYSVSREKKERFSLILESASTNQTSMYLCASSSGLPNTEAFFGQGTRLTVV.